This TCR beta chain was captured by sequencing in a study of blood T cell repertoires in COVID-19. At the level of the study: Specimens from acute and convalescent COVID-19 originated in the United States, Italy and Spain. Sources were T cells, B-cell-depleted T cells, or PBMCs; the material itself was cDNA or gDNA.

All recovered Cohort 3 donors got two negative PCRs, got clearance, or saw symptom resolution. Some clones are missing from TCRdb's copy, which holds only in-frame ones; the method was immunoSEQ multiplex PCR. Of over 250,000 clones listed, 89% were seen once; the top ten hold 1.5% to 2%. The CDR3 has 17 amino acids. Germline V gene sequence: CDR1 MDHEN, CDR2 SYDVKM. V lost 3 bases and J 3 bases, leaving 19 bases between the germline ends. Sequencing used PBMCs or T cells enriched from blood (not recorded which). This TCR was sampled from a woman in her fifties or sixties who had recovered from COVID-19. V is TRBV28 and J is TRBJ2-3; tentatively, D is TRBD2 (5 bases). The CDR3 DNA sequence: TGTGCCAGCAGTTTTTCGACGGGGAGCGGTGTTACAGATACGCAGTATTTT. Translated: CASSFSTGSGVTDTQYF.